This entry lists 14 T cell receptor beta chains sequenced from one sample in a study of cytomegalovirus exposure and HLA in healthy donors. Libraries were prepared by immunoSEQ multiplex PCR; TCRdb keeps only in-frame clonotypes and omits some of them. Among over 110,000 clones listed, approximately 86% were seen once. Sequencing was done on a sample of PBMCs. All receptors derive from a man between 18 and 29 years old in good health and CMV-seropositive.

The chain couples TRBV30 to TRBJ2-1, with TRBD2 as a possible D gene (5 bases). Germline V gene lookup returns CDR1 GTSNPN and CDR2 SVGIG (reference sequence). The length of the CDR3 is 19 residues. The germline V and J ends were trimmed by 0 bases and 0 bases, with 21 bases remaining between them. CDR3 coding DNA: TGTGCCTGGAGTGTTCGACTTGCGGGTCCCTCGAGCTCCTACAATGAGCAGTTCTTC. Protein: CAWSVRLAGPSSSYNEQFF.

The gene calls are TRBV5-4 and TRBJ2-1; the match to TRBD2 covers 7 bases. Per germline, CDR1 SGHNT and CDR2 YYREEE (reference sequence). The CDR3 is 16 amino acids. Germline trimming cut 4 bases from V and 0 bases from J; bases unmatched to any gene: 7. CDR3 bases: TGTGCCAGCAGCGCCGGGACTACAAGCTCCTACAATGAGCAGTTCTTC. This encodes CASSAGTTSSYNEQFF.

A single count supports this clone. The V call is TRBV15, the J call TRBJ2-7; 10 bases are shared with TRBD1. CDR3 length: 16 amino acids. The junction had 3 bases not matched to a gene; V was cut back by 0 bases and J by 1 base. Looked up from germline, CDR1 is LNHNV and CDR2 is YYDKDF (reference sequence). The DNA of the CDR3 is TGTGCCACCAGCAGAGATCCGGGACAGGGGTCCTACGAGCAGTACTTC. Protein sequence: CATSRDPGQGSYEQYF. The full variable domain, rest sourced from reference TRBV15 and TRBJ2-7, is DAMVIQNPRYQVTQFGKPVTLSCSQTLNHNVMYWYQQKSSQAPKLLFHYYDKDFNNEADTPDNFQSRRPNTSFCFLDIRSPGLGDTAMYLCATSRDPGQGSYEQYFGPGTRLTVT.

The J gene is TRBJ1-1, the V gene TRBV30, with unresolved D. V gave up 0 bases and J gave up 3 bases, with 14 bases separating them. This CDR3 has 15 residues. Germline V lookup: CDR1 GTSNPN, CDR2 SVGIG (reference sequence). The CDR3 here is CAWSVRRVRDTEAFF. Written as DNA, the CDR3 is TGTGCCTGGAGTGTACGGAGGGTGCGGGACACTGAAGCTTTCTTT.

The chain recombines TRBV6-6 with TRBJ1-1; a possible D gene is TRBD1 (5 bases). The CDR3 is 15 amino acids. The germline CDR1 and CDR2 sequences are MNHNY and SVGAGI (reference sequence). Between the trimmed V and J ends, which lost 3 bases and 3 bases, there was a span of 14 bases. In DNA, the CDR3 is TGTGCCAGCAGTTATGCAGGGATCGGCGACACTGAAGCTTTCTTT. This gives the protein CASSYAGIGDTEAFF.

J is TRBJ2-7 and V is TRBV27, with TRBD2 matching 7 bases. The CDR3 totals 14 residues. V dropped 6 bases and J dropped 5; count of bases not matched to a gene: 10. Germline CDR1 is MNHEY and CDR2 is SMNVEV (reference sequence). CDR3 loop: CASSPGEGWNEQYF. CDR3 DNA sequence: TGTGCCAGCAGCCCGGGGGAGGGGTGGAACGAGCAGTACTTC.

CDR3 sequence: CASSFGANRDRGSPLHF. CDR3 DNA: TGCGCCAGCAGCTTTGGGGCCAACCGGGACAGGGGCTCACCCCTCCACTTT. The V and J genes are TRBV5-1 and TRBJ1-6, with 10 bases aligning to TRBD1. CDR1 and CDR2 from the germline V gene are SGHRS and YFSETQ. The CDR3 loop spans 17 amino acids. V shed 2 bases and J 10 bases; nucleotides not matched to a gene: 12. Full variable domain (rest looked up from reference TRBV5-1 and TRBJ1-6): KAGVTQTPRYLIKTRGQQVTLSCSPISGHRSVSWYQQTPGQGLQFLFEYFSETQRNKGNFPGRFSGRQFSNSRSEMNVSTLELGDSALYLCASSFGANRDRGSPLHFGNGTRLTVT.

This clone appeared a single time. The chain joins TRBV1 to TRBJ2-3; no check of the table's D call, TRBD2, against the DNA was made. TRBV1 is a recognized pseudogene. This CDR3 comprises 15 residues. The CDR3 is CTSSQLAGLTDTQYF. In nucleotides, the CDR3 is TGCACCAGCAGCCAACTAGCGGGGCTAACAGATACGCAGTATTTT.

The V call is TRBV6-1, the J call TRBJ1-5; D is ambiguous. The germline V gene encodes CDR1 MNHNS and CDR2 SASEGT. V was clipped by 2 bases and J by 9 bases, with 5 bases between them. The CDR3 covers 11 residues. CDR3 residues: CASSEPPPQHF. The CDR3 nucleotides are TGTGCCAGCAGTGAACCTCCGCCCCAGCATTTT.

The V gene is TRBV7-6, the J gene TRBJ2-7; a possible D gene is TRBD2 (6 bases). The V end was cut by 5 bases, the J end by 1 base, with 15 bases between. Germline CDR1 is SGHVS and CDR2 is FNYEAQ. CDR3 length: 15 residues. The CDR3, as DNA: TGTGCCAGCAGCCCCCCCGGGACTGAGTCCTACGAGCAGTACTTC. The encoded protein is CASSPPGTESYEQYF.

For the CDR3, the DNA is TGTGCCAGCAGTATAGGGACTAGCGGGGGCGAGACCCAGTACTTC. Encoded protein: CASSIGTSGGETQYF. This chain connects TRBV7-9 to TRBJ2-5; TRBD2 matches at 14 bases. Germline V gene data show CDR1 as SEHNR and CDR2 as FQNEAQ (reference sequence). V shed 6 bases, J shed 5 bases, and the junction held 5 bases outside the gene matches. This CDR3 comprises 15 residues. The variable domain in full, with the rest retrieved from reference TRBV7-9 and TRBJ2-5, is DTGVSQNPRHKITKRGQNVTFRCDPISEHNRLYWYRQTLGQGPEFLTYFQNEAQLEKSRLLSDRFSAERPKGSFSTLEIQRTEQGDSAMYLCASSIGTSGGETQYFGPGTRLLVL.

The V and J genes are TRBV5-1 and TRBJ2-1, with 8 bases matching TRBD1. The V and J ends lost 4 bases and 4 bases, in that order; junction bases with no gene match: 10. CDR1 and CDR2 from the germline V gene are SGHRS and YFSETQ. This CDR3 spans 16 amino acids. The CDR3 region has the DNA TGCGCCAGCAGCGGCACCGGGACAGGCTATTACAATGAGCAGTTCTTC. This translates into CASSGTGTGYYNEQFF.

The chain combines TRBV5-1 with TRBJ1-3, with 7 bases aligning to TRBD1. J was trimmed by 1 base and V by 0 bases; bases with no gene match: 1. CDR1 and CDR2 (germline): SGHRS, YFSETQ. The CDR3 has 15 residues. The CDR3 is CASSLGDRSGNTIYF. In DNA form, the CDR3 reads TGCGCCAGCAGCTTGGGGGACAGATCTGGAAACACCATATATTTT.

This clone showed up just a few times. The V gene is TRBV19, the J gene TRBJ1-5; TRBD1 agrees at 9 bases. Trimming removed 6 bases from V and 6 bases from J; junction bases left unmatched: 6. CDR3 length: 14 amino acids. Germline lookup yields CDR1 LNHDA and CDR2 SQIVND (reference sequence). The CDR3 reads CASSFTGGGQPQHF. DNA for the CDR3: TGTGCCAGTAGCTTCACAGGGGGCGGTCAGCCCCAGCATTTT. The entire variable domain, with the rest obtained from reference TRBV19 and TRBJ1-5, is as follows: DGGITQSPKYLFRKEGQNVTLSCEQNLNHDAMYWYRQDPGQGLRLIYYSQIVNDFQKGDIAEGYSVSREKKESFPLTVTSAQKNPTAFYLCASSFTGGGQPQHFGDGTRLSIL.